The 2 T cell receptor beta chains reported below all come from one sample, sequenced in a study of post-analysis software for immune sequencing data (dated by TCRdb to the mid-2010s). No cognate antigen is known for these TCRs. Library preparation used PCR. Sequencing relied on an Illumina HiSeq 2500. To reduce PCR and sequencing biases, unique molecular identifiers were built into the TCR beta cDNA libraries. TCRdb took the public reads, trimmed them with fastp at Q25, ran MiXCR for clone calling and kept in-frame beta chains. Every distinct CDR3 protein forms one entry, paired with its most common genes and DNA. For this sample there are fewer than 850,000 distinct CDR3 sequences; under 60% appear just once. The ten largest clones take up roughly 4.9% of the sample. Broad study findings and their caveats: About 5 TRBV segments, including TRBV5-6, TRBV5-1 and TRBV20-1, were significantly more frequent in patients than controls.

Sequenced material: blood. Receptor source: a girl between 10 and 17 years old with multiple sclerosis.

This clonotype showed up just a few times. The V gene is TRBV10-3, the J gene TRBJ1-2; D is possibly TRBD1 (6 bases). From germline, CDR1 is ENHRY and CDR2 SYGVKD. V lost 4 bases and J lost 9, with 24 bases in between. This CDR3 comprises 16 residues. For the CDR3, the DNA is TGTGCCATCAGTGGGTCAGCAGGGGCTTGGATCTCTAGCTACACCTTC. Residues: CAISGSAGAWISSYTF.

The V gene is TRBV20-1, the J gene TRBJ2-4; 8 positions match TRBD1. The J call may not be correct, given that the DNA end is closer to TRBJ2-7. CDR3 length equals 15 residues. CDR1 and CDR2 (germline): DFQATT, SNEGSKA (reference sequence). The CDR3 is CSPLGEDRALYEQYF. CDR3 DNA: TGCAGTCCGCTAGGGGAGGACAGGGCTTTGTACGAGCAGTACTTC.